One and the same sample provided the 4 T cell receptor beta chains below, sequenced in a study of T cells in Graves' hyperthyroidism and ophthalmopathy. Using RNA transcripts as the source, TCR beta CDR3 regions were amplified. A first-round RT-PCR of the TCR CDR3 used the HTBI primer set. Using its own MiXCR run on the multiplex PCR reads, TCRdb lists one record per CDR3 protein. The sample has 50,000 to 55,000 distinct CDR3 sequences, less than 60% seen once. The material sequenced was blood. The origin of the receptors is a woman between 50 and 59 years old with Graves' ophthalmopathy.

As concerns this clonotype: A much more abundant neighbour one base away suggests this may be a read error. CDR3 residues: CASQGEGYDEQYF. CDR3 sequence (DNA): TGTGCCTCCCAGGGGGAAGGTTACGACGAGCAGTACTTC. This chain uses TRBV30 with TRBJ2-7; 7 positions agree with TRBD1. The ends lost 7 bases at V and 5 bases at J; junction bases unmatched: 11. Germline V gives CDR1 GTSNPN, CDR2 SVGIG (reference sequence). This CDR3 comprises 13 residues.

The table lists this clonotype with many counts. The CDR3 nucleotides are TGTGCCAGGGGGCTCATGAACACCGGGGAGCTGTTTTTT. Its translation: CARGLMNTGELFF. The chain couples TRBV2 to TRBJ2-2; D possibly corresponds to TRBD1 (5 bases). Germline V gives CDR1 SNHLY, CDR2 FYNNEI. Trimming cost V 9 bases and J 1 base, with 9 bases left between them. CDR3 length equals 13 residues.

This clonotype showed up many times. In nucleotides, the CDR3 is TGTGCCATCAGTGAAAGGGGGTCTACGAACACCGGGGAGCTGTTTTTT. This codes for CAISERGSTNTGELFF. This rearrangement joins TRBV10-3 to TRBJ2-2; TRBD1 is a possible D gene (6 bases). The germline V gene has CDR1 ENHRY and CDR2 SYGVKD. The CDR3 runs 16 residues. V lost 3 bases to trimming and J lost 0 bases, with 11 bases between them.

The table lists this clonotype with many counts. The chain carries TRBV7-6 and TRBJ2-7, with D tentatively TRBD1 (6 bases). This CDR3 has 14 residues. The V gene lost 5 bases and the J gene lost 6 bases, with 17 bases spanning the gap. From germline, CDR1 is SGHVS and CDR2 FNYEAQ. The CDR3 DNA follows: TGTGCCAGCAGCGCCGGGGAAGGGGGAATCGAGCAGTACTTC. Translation gives CASSAGEGGIEQYF.